These T cell receptor beta chains were read from a single sample in a study of blood T cells in healthy people across ages. TCRdb used MiXCR to reprocess the 5' RACE reads, holding one entry per CDR3 protein. There are 1.5 million to 2 million distinct CDR3 sequences in the sample; approximately 50% occur only once, and 2.1% lies in the top ten. The specimen sequenced was blood. The receptors were sampled from a middle-aged woman in good health. Each CDR3 is given with its conserved first and last residue. A D gene is named only where the DNA matches it firmly. Size is omitted from some rows. Given values are once, few, many or a class for expanded clones.

clone_size j_call d_call v_call cdr3_nt cdr3_aa
NA TRBJ1-1 TRBD1 TRBV4-3 TGCGCCAGCAGCCTCAGTCGCCAGGGGGGGACTGAAGCTTTCTTT CASSLSRQGGTEAFF
NA TRBJ2-4 TRBD1 TRBV11-2 TGTGCCAGCAGCCGCCGACCGGGACAGGATAAGAACATTCAGTACTTC CASSRRPGQDKNIQYF
few TRBJ2-5 TRBD1 TRBV5-1 TGCGCCAGCGGGGTCCGGGACAGCAAAGAGACCCAGTACTTC CASGVRDSKETQYF
once TRBJ2-3 NA TRBV29-1 TGCAGCGTTGAGATGGGGGCTGGAGATATGCAGTATTTT CSVEMGAGDMQYF
NA TRBJ1-6 TRBD1 TRBV12-3/TRBV12-4 TGTGCCAGCAGTTTCCGAGGACAGGACAATTCACCCCTCCACTTT CASSFRGQDNSPLHF
NA TRBJ1-2 NA TRBV6-1 TGTGCCAGCAGTGTGGACAGACCCCAGGAAGACGATGGCTACACCTTC CASSVDRPQEDDGYTF
NA TRBJ2-5 NA TRBV4-1 TGCGCCAGCAGCCCCTATTTGTCAGATAACAATGAGCAGTACTTC CASSPYLSDNNEQYF
few TRBJ2-5 NA TRBV10-2 TGCGCCAGCAGTGATCTAGGCGGGGAGCAGTACTTC CASSDLGGEQYF
NA TRBJ2-7 NA TRBV12-3/TRBV12-4 TGTGCCAGCAGTTATGTGGGCCACGAGCAGTACTTC CASSYVGHEQYF
NA TRBJ2-4 TRBD2 TRBV9 TGTGCCAGCAGTGCACCGGGGGGGCACATTCAGTACTTC CASSAPGGHIQYF
NA TRBJ2-5 NA TRBV6-2/TRBV6-3 TGTGCCAGCAGTGGCCACAGGGTGGGTACGGAGACCCAGTACTTC CASSGHRVGTETQYF
NA TRBJ2-4 NA TRBV7-3 TGTGCCAGCAGCTACGGGGGCTGGGACATTCAGTACTTC CASSYGGWDIQYF
NA TRBJ1-2 TRBD1 TRBV6-2/TRBV6-3 TGTGCCACCCGGACAGGGGCGAACGGCTACACCTTC CATRTGANGYTF
NA TRBJ2-3 NA TRBV20-1 TGCAGTGCTAGTACGAGCGGCCCTTCGAGGTTCACAGATACGCAGTATTTT CSASTSGPSRFTDTQYF
NA TRBJ2-1 NA TRBV4-3 TGCGCCAGCAGCCCCCATCTTACTTCCTACAATGAGCAGTTCTTC CASSPHLTSYNEQFF
NA TRBJ2-3 NA TRBV18 TGTGCCAGCTCACCACCGACAGCCGACCGAGATACGCAGTATTTT CASSPPTADRDTQYF